This entry lists 21 T cell receptor beta chains sequenced from one sample in a study of T cells in Graves' hyperthyroidism and ophthalmopathy. The source material, RNA transcripts, was used to amplify TCR beta CDR3 regions. A first-round RT-PCR of the TCR CDR3 used the HTBI primer set. MiXCR was run by TCRdb on the multiplex PCR reads, yielding one entry per CDR3 protein. The repertoire holds under 350,000 distinct CDR3 sequences, with around 20% as singletons. The material sequenced was blood. Receptors were obtained from a woman in her forties or fifties with Graves' hyperthyroidism.

The chain employs TRBV20-1 and TRBJ1-3; 7 nucleotides line up with TRBD1. Looked up from germline, CDR1 is DFQATT and CDR2 is SNEGSKA (reference sequence). There are 13 residues in the CDR3. The J segment lost 3 bases and the V segment lost 6 bases, leaving 5 bases of the junction unmatched. CDR3 in amino acids: CSATGSGGNTIYF. The CDR3, as DNA: TGCAGTGCGACAGGGAGCGGTGGAAACACCATATATTTT.

In this sample, this clonotype turned up a few times. The rearrangement joins TRBV5-1 to TRBJ2-1; D may be TRBD2 (6 bases). The CDR3 length is 13 residues. Trimming removed 2 bases from V and 6 bases from J, with 9 bases in between. Germline lookup yields CDR1 SGHRS and CDR2 YFSETQ. CDR3 sequence: CASSLLAGNEQFF. The CDR3 nucleotides read TGCGCCAGCAGCTTACTAGCAGGCAATGAGCAGTTCTTC.

This clonotype has ten or more counts. V gene TRBV3-1 combines with J gene TRBJ2-1, with 15 positions matching TRBD2. The CDR3 is made up of 15 amino acids. CDR1 LGHDT and CDR2 YNNKEL come from the germline V gene (reference sequence). The trim removed 4 bases at V and 9 bases at J, leaving 4 bases unmatched. For the CDR3, the DNA is TGTGCCAGCAGCCGACGGACTAGCGGGGGGGCTGAGCAGTTCTTC. Its translation: CASSRRTSGGAEQFF.

This clonotype was detected many times. V and J are TRBV12-3 or TRBV12-4 and TRBJ2-5; D might be TRBD1 or TRBD2, each matching 5 bases. The ends were cut back, 5 bases at V and 1 base at J, with 11 bases in the middle. This CDR3 has 14 amino acids. CDR3 amino acids: CASSPGTLQETQYF. The CDR3, as DNA: TGTGCCAGCAGTCCCGGGACCCTCCAAGAGACCCAGTACTTC.

This clonotype was counted many times. The chain joins TRBV12-3 or TRBV12-4 to TRBJ2-7, with 10 bases matching TRBD2. CDR3 size: 17 residues. The V and J ends lost 3 bases and 4 bases, in that order; junction bases with no gene match: 12. The CDR3 is CASSFRSGRARGYEQYF. CDR3 nucleotide sequence: TGTGCCAGCAGTTTTCGGAGCGGGAGGGCCAGGGGTTACGAGCAGTACTTC.

This clonotype was recorded at least ten times. The chain links TRBV2 to TRBJ2-2; D perhaps matches TRBD1 (5 bases). The length of the CDR3 is 16 residues. Looked up from germline, CDR1 is SNHLY and CDR2 is FYNNEI. V was pared by 4 bases and J by 7 bases, with 19 bases between. The CDR3 loop reads CASSAVRGRTGGELFF. The CDR3 bases are TGTGCCAGCAGTGCGGTCCGCGGTCGAACAGGCGGGGAGCTGTTTTTT.

CDR3 in amino acids: CASSLPGANTGELFF. CDR3 nucleotides: TGTGCCAGCAGCTTGCCGGGGGCGAACACCGGGGAGCTGTTTTTT. The gene calls are TRBV5-6 and TRBJ2-2; D possibly corresponds to TRBD2 (6 bases). Trimming took off 1 base at V and 0 bases at J, with 7 bases between the two ends. The CDR3 is made up of 15 amino acids. CDR1 is SGHDT, CDR2 YYEEEE, per germline. Drawing the rest from reference TRBV5-6 and TRBJ2-2, the complete variable domain is DAGVTQSPTHLIKTRGQQVTLRCSPKSGHDTVSWYQQALGQGPQFIFQYYEEEERQRGNFPDRFSGHQFPNYSSELNVNALLLGDSALYLCASSLPGANTGELFFGEGSRLTVL.

The chain has TRBV27 and TRBJ1-2, with 9 bases that match TRBD1. After removal of 2 bases from V and 3 bases from J, the junction contained 4 bases not matched to a gene. The CDR3 runs 15 residues. Germline CDR1 is MNHEY and CDR2 is SMNVEV (reference sequence). The CDR3, as DNA: TGTGCCAGCAGTTTAAATACAGGGGGCTACTATGGCTACACCTTC. Translated: CASSLNTGGYYGYTF.

This clonotype was picked up a small number of times. J is TRBJ1-5 and V is TRBV19; 8 bases agree with TRBD1. Germline-derived CDR1 and CDR2 are LNHDA and SQIVND (reference sequence). After removal of 7 bases from V and 1 base from J, the junction contained 6 bases not matched to a gene. The length of the CDR3 is 15 residues. CDR3 residues: CASTQGARSNQPQHF. The CDR3, as DNA: TGTGCCAGTACTCAGGGGGCGAGGAGCAATCAGCCCCAGCATTTT.

About this clonotype itself: A much larger clone is a single base away; this may be a read error. The J gene is TRBJ1-1, the V gene TRBV5-6; no definite D call. The CDR3 consists of 13 residues. Germline V lookup: CDR1 SGHDT, CDR2 YYEEEE. The CDR3 DNA sequence: TGTGCCAGCAGCTTGGCCGGCAGCCCTGAAACTTTCTTT. It yields the protein CASSLAGSPETFF.

This clonotype was seen ten or more times. The chain joins TRBV7-9 to TRBJ2-1, with 7 bases that match TRBD1. The ends lost 4 bases at V and 4 bases at J; junction bases unmatched: 7. CDR1 is SEHNR and CDR2 is FQNEAQ in the germline V gene (reference sequence). The CDR3 is 15 residues long. The chain's CDR3 is CASSSGTVPYNEQFF. The CDR3 DNA follows: TGTGCCAGCAGCTCCGGGACAGTTCCATACAATGAGCAGTTCTTC.

This clonotype was counted only a few times. Germline is not matched at one junction end, which may reflect a read error. This chain joins TRBV24-1 and TRBJ1-1; D gene unclear. CDR3 size: 12 residues. Germline assignment: CDR1 KGHDR and CDR2 SFDVKD. The CDR3 coding sequence is TGTGCCACCAGTGATTTACACGGTGAAGCTCTCTTT. Translation gives CATSDLHGEALF.

In this sample, this clonotype turned up many times. The rearrangement joins TRBV7-2 to TRBJ1-6, with D tentatively TRBD1 (5 bases). This CDR3 region has 15 residues. Germline V gene data show CDR1 as SGHTA and CDR2 as FQGNSA. Trimming took off 5 bases at V and 6 bases at J, with 14 bases between the two ends. CDR3 protein: CASSPQGTGNSPLHF. DNA for the CDR3: TGTGCCAGCAGCCCCCAGGGTACTGGTAATTCACCCCTCCACTTT.

The chain is built from TRBV7-2 and TRBJ2-1; maybe TRBD1 (6 bases). CDR3 length: 14 residues. V dropped 5 bases and J dropped 5 bases, with 13 bases sitting between them. Germline V lookup: CDR1 SGHTA, CDR2 FQGNSA. Here the CDR3 DNA reads TGTGCCAGCAGCCCAGGACAGATCAACAATGAGCAGTTCTTC. Its protein product is CASSPGQINNEQFF.

Of note for this clonotype: A much larger clone differs from this one at a single base, so this may be a read error. The J gene is TRBJ1-5, the V gene TRBV5-6; D is uncertain. Germline V gene data show CDR1 as SGHDT and CDR2 as YYEEEE. This CDR3 spans 14 amino acids. The ends were cut back, 3 bases at V and 9 bases at J, with 16 bases in the middle. For the CDR3, the DNA is TGTGCCAGCAGCTCCCACAGCGGTGGTCGGCCCCAGCATTTT. It encodes CASSSHSGGRPQHF.

V usage is TRBV6-2 or TRBV6-3 and J usage is TRBJ2-1, with D tentatively TRBD1 or TRBD2 (5 bases each). The germline gives CDR1 MNHEY, CDR2 SVGEGT. The V end was cut by 3 bases, the J end by 7 bases, with 16 bases between. The CDR3 consists of 15 residues. CDR3: CASSYGGVVGNEQFF. The DNA for the CDR3 is TGTGCCAGCAGTTATGGGGGTGTCGTAGGGAATGAGCAGTTCTTC.

This clonotype was seen a few times. The chain links TRBV12-3 or TRBV12-4 to TRBJ1-2; D is uncertain. Trimming took off 3 bases at V and 8 bases at J, with 16 bases between the two ends. This CDR3 has 14 amino acids. CDR3 residues: CASSFPLPGRGYTF. The DNA for the CDR3 is TGTGCCAGCAGTTTCCCTTTGCCCGGGAGGGGCTACACCTTC.

A note on this clonotype: Since a much larger clone is just one base distant, this may be a read error. V gene TRBV2 combines with J gene TRBJ1-6, with no clear D. Germline V gene lookup returns CDR1 SNHLY and CDR2 FYNNEI. The CDR3 covers 16 residues. The chain's CDR3 is CASSARASSHNSPLHF. CDR3 nucleotides: TGTGCCAGCAGCGCACGAGCGAGCTCCCATAATTCACCCCTCCACTTT.

The V call is TRBV7-3, the J call TRBJ1-2, with D tentatively TRBD1 (6 bases). V lost 3 bases and J 6 bases, leaving 14 bases between the germline ends. The CDR3 extends over 14 amino acids. Germline V lookup: CDR1 SGHTA, CDR2 FQGTGA. The CDR3 bases are TGTGCCAGCAGCTTTTCGACAGGCCTGGATGGCTACACCTTC. This encodes CASSFSTGLDGYTF.

This clonotype appeared a few times. The J gene is TRBJ2-3, the V gene TRBV10-2, with TRBD2 identical over 8 bases. CDR1 is WSHSY and CDR2 is SAAADI in the germline V gene. The V and J ends lost 3 bases and 2 bases, in that order; junction bases with no gene match: 13. This CDR3 is 18 amino acids long. CDR3 sequence reads: CASSDPFASGWVTDTQYF. In nucleotides, the CDR3 is TGCGCCAGCAGTGACCCTTTCGCTAGCGGGTGGGTCACAGATACGCAGTATTTT.

This clonotype has only a few counts. This chain joins TRBV19 and TRBJ2-5; possibly TRBD1 or TRBD2 for D (5 bases each). The CDR3 spans 16 residues. The germline V gene encodes CDR1 LNHDA and CDR2 SQIVND (reference sequence). Trimming left V 5 bases short and J 5 bases short, with 21 bases between. This CDR3 reads CASSGSSMGLGETQYF. The CDR3, as DNA: TGTGCCAGTAGTGGTTCTAGCATGGGGCTCGGTGAGACCCAGTACTTC. The whole variable domain, remainder taken from reference TRBV19 and TRBJ2-5, is DGGITQSPKYLFRKEGQNVTLSCEQNLNHDAMYWYRQDPGQGLRLIYYSQIVNDFQKGDIAEGYSVSREKKESFPLTVTSAQKNPTAFYLCASSGSSMGLGETQYFGPGTRLLVL.